The clone carrying this T cell receptor beta chain appeared a single time. The sample originates from a study of technical replicates of blood from a handful of donors. The data were produced by immunoSEQ multiplex PCR, yet TCRdb's version contains in-frame clones alone and is incomplete. This table holds under 100,000 clones, 86% found once. The CDR3 has 15 residues. The germline V gene encodes CDR1 MNHEY and CDR2 SMNVEV (reference sequence). Unmatched junction bases numbered 6, after V lost 0 bases and J lost 6 bases. This clonotype was sampled from a human donor in good health. Some clones in this sample may be carry-over from other donors' samples. The V gene is TRBV27, the J gene TRBJ2-7; 9 positions match TRBD2. The specimen sequenced was PBMCs. CDR3: CASSLSGLAGFEQYF. The CDR3 coding sequence is TGTGCCAGCAGTTTATCTGGCCTAGCGGGATTCGAGCAGTACTTC.